This paragraph reports one T cell receptor beta chain. Its antigen remains unknown. This entry comes from a study of cytomegalovirus exposure and HLA in healthy donors. The CDR3 has 13 amino acids. V dropped 1 base and J dropped 5 bases, with 6 bases sitting between them. Germline V lookup: CDR1 LNHDA, CDR2 SQIVND (reference sequence). PCR was performed using 60 Vbeta and 13 Jbeta primers. This table comes from immunoSEQ multiplex PCR, and its TCRdb copy is limited to in-frame clones, with some not included. The table lists 40,000 or so clones, 60% to 70% of them singletons. Study results and limitations: Clonal expansion, a later analysis showed, was greater in HLA-associated TCR beta chains than in equally common others. A later analysis linked a missense DCLRE1C variant to TCR beta V- and J-gene trimming.

The gene calls are TRBV19 and TRBJ1-5; D is ambiguous. The receptor's source is a middle-aged man in good health and CMV-seronegative. Sequencing was done on a sample of PBMCs. The CDR3 DNA reads as TGTGCCAGTAGTATAGGGAGGGATCAGCCCCAGCATTTT. Encoded protein: CASSIGRDQPQHF. Using reference TRBV19 and TRBJ1-5 for the parts outside the CDR3, the full variable domain is DGGITQSPKYLFRKEGQNVTLSCEQNLNHDAMYWYRQDPGQGLRLIYYSQIVNDFQKGDIAEGYSVSREKKESFPLTVTSAQKNPTAFYLCASSIGRDQPQHFGDGTRLSIL.